Presented here are 3 T cell receptor beta chains from one specimen sequenced in a study of CD8 T cells in ankylosing spondylitis. MiXCR was run by TCRdb on the 5' RACE reads, yielding one entry per CDR3 protein. There are about 39,000 distinct CDR3 sequences in the sample; around 10% occur only once, and about a sixth lies in the top ten. Sequenced: blood, either unsorted or a sorted T cell fraction (not recorded which). These receptors were collected from a male donor with ankylosing spondylitis or in good health (not recorded which).

V gene TRBV20-1 combines with J gene TRBJ1-1; 8 positions match TRBD1. The CDR3 loop spans 18 amino acids. Trimming took 1 base from V and 0 from J; bases not matched to a gene: 13. CDR1 and CDR2 (germline): DFQATT, SNEGSKA (reference sequence). The CDR3 sequence: CSARVLLDRAGLNTEAFF. The CDR3 DNA reads TGCAGTGCTAGAGTCCTCCTGGACAGGGCTGGGCTGAACACTGAAGCTTTCTTT.

This clonotype was seen ten or more times. The gene calls are TRBV25-1 and TRBJ2-7; no clear D. V was pared by 3 bases and J by 6 bases, with 9 bases between. CDR1 and CDR2 from the germline V gene are MGHDK and SYGVNS. The CDR3 has 12 amino acids. CDR3 bases: TGTGCCAGCAGTGATCGACCCAGCGAGCAGTACTTC. It encodes CASSDRPSEQYF.

This clonotype was seen at least ten times. V is TRBV25-1 and J is TRBJ1-1; weak D call: TRBD1 (5 bases). V was pared by 5 bases and J by 3 bases, with 16 bases between. The CDR3 has 15 amino acids. Germline loops: CDR1 MGHDK, CDR2 SYGVNS. The CDR3 loop is CASSPAYGADTEAFF. Written as DNA, the CDR3 is TGTGCCAGCAGTCCCGCCTACGGGGCGGACACTGAAGCTTTCTTT. Variable domain in full (rest from reference TRBV25-1 and TRBJ1-1): EADIYQTPRYLVIGTGKKITLECSQTMGHDKMYWYQQDPGMELHLIHYSYGVNSTEKGDLSSESTVSRIRTEHFPLTLESARPSHTSQYLCASSPAYGADTEAFFGQGTRLTVV.